These 7 T cell receptor beta chains were all obtained from the same sample, sequenced in a study of cytomegalovirus exposure and HLA in healthy donors. Researchers ran the PCR with 60 Vbeta and 13 Jbeta primers. This table comes from immunoSEQ multiplex PCR, and its TCRdb copy is limited to in-frame clones, with some not included. The sample lists about 200,000 clones; roughly 77% were seen once. The sample consisted of PBMCs. These receptors came from a woman aged 50 to 60 in good health and CMV-seronegative.

This clone has a single count. The chain carries TRBV9 and TRBJ1-4; no clear D. CDR1 and CDR2 from the germline V gene are SGDLS and YYNGEE. Deletions cut 0 bases from V and 6 bases from J, with 12 bases between. CDR3 size: 15 residues. The CDR3 loop is CASSVGGSRDEKLFF. As DNA, the CDR3 is TGTGCCAGCAGCGTAGGTGGATCTCGGGATGAAAAACTGTTTTTT.

This rearrangement joins TRBV28 to TRBJ2-7; TRBD2 matches 7 bases. The germline CDR1 and CDR2 sequences are MDHEN and SYDVKM. The CDR3 runs to 14 residues. V was pared by 7 bases and J by 3 bases, with 9 bases of the junction left unmatched. CDR3 in amino acids: CASTTAGINYEQYF. The CDR3 nucleotides read TGTGCCAGCACCACAGCGGGGATTAACTACGAGCAGTACTTC.

This clone has just a few counts. The chain recombines TRBV6-6 with TRBJ1-1; possible D gene TRBD1, 5 bases. The CDR3 is 14 amino acids. Germline V lookup: CDR1 MNHNY, CDR2 SVGAGI (reference sequence). The ends were cut back, 5 bases at V and 3 bases at J, with 13 bases in the middle. CDR3 in DNA: TGTGCCAGCAGTCCCACAGGAGGGGACACTGAAGCTTTCTTT. Protein sequence: CASSPTGGDTEAFF.

This clone was detected only a few times. This chain links TRBV2 with TRBJ2-2; 11 positions agree with TRBD2. Germline V gives CDR1 SNHLY, CDR2 FYNNEI. V lost 3 bases to trimming and J lost 8 bases; unmatched junction nucleotides: 5. The CDR3 loop spans 15 amino acids. The CDR3 sequence: CASSETSGVMGELFF. The CDR3 nucleotides read TGTGCCAGCAGTGAGACTAGCGGGGTCATGGGGGAGCTGTTTTTT.

The rearrangement uses TRBV6-1 and TRBJ2-1, with TRBD2 matching 8 bases. V gave up 5 bases and J gave up 9 bases; unmatched junction bases: 12. This CDR3 spans 15 amino acids. Per germline, CDR1 MNHNS and CDR2 SASEGT. CDR3 amino acids: CASSPIAGSAGEQFF. DNA for the CDR3: TGTGCCAGCAGTCCAATAGCGGGGTCCGCTGGTGAGCAGTTCTTC.

The chain joins TRBV4-3 to TRBJ2-7; 9 nucleotides agree with TRBD1. V lost 1 base and J lost 3; bases outside the gene matches: 10. The CDR3 length is 17 residues. From germline, CDR1 is LGHNA and CDR2 YSLEER. The CDR3 nucleotides read TGCGCCAGCAGCCAAGGGCACGGGACAGGGCAAATCTACGAGCAGTACTTC. Its translation: CASSQGHGTGQIYEQYF.

The V and J genes are TRBV15 and TRBJ2-7; D possibly corresponds to TRBD2 (6 bases). V was trimmed by 0 bases and J by 3 bases, leaving 9 bases between them. CDR3 length equals 14 residues. CDR1 and CDR2 from the germline V gene are LNHNV and YYDKDF (reference sequence). In DNA form, the CDR3 reads TGTGCCACCAGCAGAGATCCGGGGGACTACGAGCAGTACTTC. The encoded protein is CATSRDPGDYEQYF.